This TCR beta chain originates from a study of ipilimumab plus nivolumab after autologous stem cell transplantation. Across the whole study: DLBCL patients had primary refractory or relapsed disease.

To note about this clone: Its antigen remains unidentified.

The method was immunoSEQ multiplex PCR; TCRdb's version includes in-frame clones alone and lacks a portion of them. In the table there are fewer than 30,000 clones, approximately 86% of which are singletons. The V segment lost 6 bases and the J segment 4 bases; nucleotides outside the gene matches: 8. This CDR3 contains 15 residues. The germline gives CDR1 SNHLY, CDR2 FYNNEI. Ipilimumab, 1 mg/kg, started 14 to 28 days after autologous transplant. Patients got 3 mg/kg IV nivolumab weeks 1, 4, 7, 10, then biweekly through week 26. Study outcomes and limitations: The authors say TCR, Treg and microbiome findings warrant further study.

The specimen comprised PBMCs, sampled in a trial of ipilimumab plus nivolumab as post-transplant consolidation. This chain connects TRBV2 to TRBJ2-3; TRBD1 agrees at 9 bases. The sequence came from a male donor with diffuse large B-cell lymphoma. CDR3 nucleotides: TGTGCCAGCAGGGGGGGACAGGGATATGCAGATACGCAGTATTTT. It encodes CASRGGQGYADTQYF.